The clone carrying this T cell receptor (beta chain) was picked up a small number of times. This sample was included in a study of blood T cell repertoires in COVID-19. For the study at large: The study drew acute and convalescent COVID-19 samples from the United States, Italy and Spain. Sources were T cells, B-cell-depleted T cells, or PBMCs; the material itself was cDNA or gDNA.

Using immunoSEQ multiplex PCR, the repertoire was profiled, and TCRdb retains in-frame clones only, with some absent. The data contain 200,000 to 250,000 clones, about 87% of them singletons. Between the trimmed V and J ends, which lost 3 bases and 4 bases, there was a span of 15 bases. From germline, CDR1 is MNHEY and CDR2 SMNVEV (reference sequence). The CDR3 is made up of 16 amino acids. Cohort allocation depended upon clinical history that participants reported. Sequencing was performed on PBMCs or T cells enriched from blood (not recorded which). The chain joins TRBV27 to TRBJ2-2, with D tentatively TRBD1 (8 bases). This receptor was taken from a young woman who had recovered from COVID-19. The CDR3 bases are TGTGCCAGCAGTTTGGACAGGGAGGGGGTCACCGGGGAGCTGTTTTTT. It translates to CASSLDREGVTGELFF.